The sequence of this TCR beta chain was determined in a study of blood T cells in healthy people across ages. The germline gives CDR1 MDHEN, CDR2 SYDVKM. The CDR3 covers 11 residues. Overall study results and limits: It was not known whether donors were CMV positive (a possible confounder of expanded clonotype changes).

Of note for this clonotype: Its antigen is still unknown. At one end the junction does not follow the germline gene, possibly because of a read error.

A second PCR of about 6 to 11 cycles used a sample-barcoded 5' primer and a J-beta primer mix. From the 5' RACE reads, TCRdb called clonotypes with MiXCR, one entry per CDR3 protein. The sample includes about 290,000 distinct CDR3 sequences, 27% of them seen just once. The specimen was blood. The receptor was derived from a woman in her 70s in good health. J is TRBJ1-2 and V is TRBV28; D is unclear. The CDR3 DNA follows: TGTGCCAGCGTAGGATGGTATGGCTACGCCTTC. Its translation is CASVGWYGYAF.